The sequence of this T cell receptor beta chain was determined in a study of identical twins listed by TCRdb under 2016. Background for the entire study: To test whether fetal clonotypes persist, this study deep-sequenced TCR alpha and beta repertoires from monozygotic twins, from unrelated adults of various ages, and from cord blood. Replicate twin experiments were performed at different times using different library preparation protocols to rule out contamination.

A word on this clonotype: Its antigen has not been determined. Nothing much larger sits one base from this clone, and base qualities are not available.

Overall results and qualifications from the work: Invariant T cells such as MAIT and iNKT could partly confound zero-insertion analyses, though diverse VJ usage argued against this for most clonotypes. Because the same donors could not be followed over many years, conclusions were based on cross-sectional statistical analysis. Abundant cord blood beta clonotypes had fewer insertions, young adult naive repertoires showed a similar but weaker trend, and memory repertoires showed no such trend. A weaker excess of twin sharing was found in beta out-of-frame sequences because the signal-to-noise ratio was lowered by fewer shared sequences. Out-of-frame TCR alpha sharing in monozygotic twins was systematically underestimated by recombination models, whereas sharing between unrelated individuals was in agreement with the recombination models. Compared with coincidental sharing between unrelated individuals, out-of-frame TCR alpha sequences shared between twins showed an excess of sequences with low generation probability.

To prepare the library, 5' RACE was applied. The instrument given in TCRdb is Illumina HiSeq 2000. Template switching introduced a universal primer binding site; the final cDNA contained a unique molecular identifier, enabling accurate counting of TCR cDNA molecules. Specific primers in the conserved constant-segment region were used to synthesize first-strand cDNA for the TCR alpha and beta chains. Each cDNA library was double barcoded, with a SMART-Mk sample barcode plus Illumina barcodes, to control for contamination. Two successive PCR steps introduced TruSeq adapter sequences along with Illumina sample barcodes. The TCR alpha and beta cDNA libraries were sequenced on the Illumina HiSeq platform using custom primers. Under the source paper's analysis protocol: Unique molecular identifiers were extracted from raw reads with MiGEC, and CDR3 positions were determined with MiXCR. Recombination models were inferred per individual with the repgenHMM and IGoR tools using an EM algorithm. Shared clonotype analysis was performed with the tcR package in R, normalizing sharing by the product of cloneset sizes. To study raw recombination free of thymic and clonal selection effects, out-of-frame nonproductive sequences were analyzed. TCRdb ran its own pipeline on the public reads, namely fastp trimming at Q25 and MiXCR clone calling, and kept in-frame beta chains. Identical CDR3 proteins give one entry, which carries the most common genes and DNA. It is TCRdb's table, rather than the study itself, that gives the V and J calls and clone size. The table for this sample lists about 520,000 distinct CDR3 sequences; less than 25% of them were counted only once. Jointly, the top ten make up around 0.91% of the sample.

Every donor was a healthy Caucasian. The twin cohort consisted of three pairs of female monozygotic twins, all aged roughly 18 to 30 years. Positive isolation kits from Invitrogen were used to isolate the CD4+ and CD8+ T cell populations. This sample was shared with a second study, whose subject was T cells expressing NK-cell markers. The second investigation adds: In sorted CD3+CD56+NKG2C+, CD3+CD56+NKG2C- and CD3+CD56-NKG2C+ T-cell subsets from several donors, TCR beta-chain repertoires were profiled. Seven of the eight sequenced donors were HCMV-seropositive and one was HCMV-seronegative. To restrict sorting to alphabetaTCR-expressing T cells, an anti-gammadeltaTCR antibody was added in several experiments. For several donors, the dominant CD3+CD56+NKG2C+ clonotypes were among the top 10 CD8+ clonotypes and accounted for about 1.0-7.5% of CD8+ T cells. Those dominant clonotypes were again the most abundant among CD3+CD56-NKG2C+ cells in a few donors, at about 25-65%. It remained unclear whether the expanded NKG2C-expressing T cell clones were specific for HCMV antigens. All eight donors whose samples were sequenced were randomly selected healthy volunteers, three of them men and five women. A commercial ELISA kit detecting HCMV-specific IgG in serum was used to determine HCMV serostatus. MIGEC was used to demultiplex reads and group reads by UMI, and MiTCR was used to assemble and quantify clonotypes. To remove erroneous sequences, TCR cDNA sequences were retained only when supported by two or more reads. Downstream repertoire analysis used the tcR package, and clonotypes were matched across fractions by CDR3 nucleotide sequence plus V segment. VDJmatch was used to annotate antigen specificity against VDJdb, with one amino acid substitution allowed in CDR3.

The sample was CD4+ T cells sorted from blood. This receptor was obtained from a woman between 18 and 29 years old in good health.

In nucleotide form, the sequence is TGTGCCAGCAGCGCCCTTCCCGACAGTAATTCACCCCTCCACTTT. Translated, this gives CASSALPDSNSPLHF. Recombination joined TRBV9 with TRBJ1-6; the best D guess is TRBD1, with 5 bases matching. Via the germline V gene, CDR1 is SGDLS and CDR2 YYNGEE. V loses 3 bases of germline sequence and J loses 6 bases, and the interval between the two ends is 13 bases. Taken from cysteine to phenylalanine, the CDR3 has 15 residues. Only CDR3 DNA remains: 45 bases, in frame from the first base.